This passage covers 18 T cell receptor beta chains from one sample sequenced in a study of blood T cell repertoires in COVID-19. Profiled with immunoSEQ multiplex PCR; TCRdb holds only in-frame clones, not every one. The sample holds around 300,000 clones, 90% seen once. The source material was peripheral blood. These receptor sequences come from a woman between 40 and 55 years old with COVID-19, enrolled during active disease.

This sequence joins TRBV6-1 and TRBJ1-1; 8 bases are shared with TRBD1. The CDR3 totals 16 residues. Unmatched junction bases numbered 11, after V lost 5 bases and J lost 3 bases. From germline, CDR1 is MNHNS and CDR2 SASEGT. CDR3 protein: CASSQVGTGRDTEAFF. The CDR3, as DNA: TGTGCCAGCAGTCAAGTAGGGACAGGCCGGGACACTGAAGCTTTCTTT.

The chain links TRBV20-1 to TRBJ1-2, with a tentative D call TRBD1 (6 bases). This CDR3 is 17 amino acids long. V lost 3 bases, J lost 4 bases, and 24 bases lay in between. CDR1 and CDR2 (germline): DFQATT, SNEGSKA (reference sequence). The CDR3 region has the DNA TGCAGTGCTAGTTCAGGGGATTTTTCCCCGTTTTCCTATGGCTACACCTTC. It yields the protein CSASSGDFSPFSYGYTF.

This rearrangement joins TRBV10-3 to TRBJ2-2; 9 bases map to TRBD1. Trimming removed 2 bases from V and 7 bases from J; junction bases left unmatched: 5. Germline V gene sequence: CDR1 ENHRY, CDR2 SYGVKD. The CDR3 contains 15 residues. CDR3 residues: CAISERETGGGELFF. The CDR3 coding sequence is TGTGCCATCAGTGAGAGAGAGACAGGGGGCGGGGAGCTGTTTTTT.

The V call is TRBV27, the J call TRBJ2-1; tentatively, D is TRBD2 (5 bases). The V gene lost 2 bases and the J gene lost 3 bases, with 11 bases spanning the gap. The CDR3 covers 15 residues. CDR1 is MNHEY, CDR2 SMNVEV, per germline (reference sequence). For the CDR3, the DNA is TGTGCCAGCAGTTTACTGGCGGGCCTCTACAATGAGCAGTTCTTC. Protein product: CASSLLAGLYNEQFF.

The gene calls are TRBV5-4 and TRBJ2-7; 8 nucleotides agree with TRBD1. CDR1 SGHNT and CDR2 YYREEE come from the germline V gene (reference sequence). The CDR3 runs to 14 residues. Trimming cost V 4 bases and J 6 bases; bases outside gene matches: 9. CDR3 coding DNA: TGTGCCAGCAGCACGACAGGGGACCCGGGCGAGCAGTACTTC. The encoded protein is CASSTTGDPGEQYF.

The CDR3 DNA sequence: TGTGCCAGCAGCCCCCGGACAGGGGTCTATGGCTACACCTTC. It yields the protein CASSPRTGVYGYTF. The chain combines TRBV7-2 with TRBJ1-2, with TRBD1 identical over 9 bases. Trimming removed 5 bases from V and 4 bases from J; junction bases left unmatched: 5. The germline V gene encodes CDR1 SGHTA and CDR2 FQGNSA. This CDR3 spans 14 amino acids.

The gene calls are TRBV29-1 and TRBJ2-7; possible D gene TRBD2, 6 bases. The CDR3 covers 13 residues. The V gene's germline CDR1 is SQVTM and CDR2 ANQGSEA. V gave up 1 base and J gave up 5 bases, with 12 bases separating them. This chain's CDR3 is CSVEGLAAHEQYF. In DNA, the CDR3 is TGCAGCGTTGAAGGATTAGCGGCCCACGAGCAGTACTTC.

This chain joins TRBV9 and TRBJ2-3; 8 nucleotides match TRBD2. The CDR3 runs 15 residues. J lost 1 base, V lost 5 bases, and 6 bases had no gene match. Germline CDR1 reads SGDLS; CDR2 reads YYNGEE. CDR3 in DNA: TGTGCCAGCAGTTTTAAACTAGCGGGCACAGATACGCAGTATTTT. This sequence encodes CASSFKLAGTDTQYF.

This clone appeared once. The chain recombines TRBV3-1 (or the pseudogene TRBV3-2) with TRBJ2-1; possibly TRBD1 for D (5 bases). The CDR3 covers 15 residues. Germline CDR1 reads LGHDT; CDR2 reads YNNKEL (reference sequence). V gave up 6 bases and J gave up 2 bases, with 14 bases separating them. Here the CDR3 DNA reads TGTGCCAGCAGTCGCGACAGTAACCCCTACAATGAGCAGTTCTTC. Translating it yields CASSRDSNPYNEQFF.

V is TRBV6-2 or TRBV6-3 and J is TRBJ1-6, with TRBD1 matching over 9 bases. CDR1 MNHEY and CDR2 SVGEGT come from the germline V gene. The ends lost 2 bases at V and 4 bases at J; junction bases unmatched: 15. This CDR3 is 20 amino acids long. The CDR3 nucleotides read TGTGCCAGCAGTTACAGCAACCATACAGGGGGCGCATGGTATAATTCACCCCTCCACTTT. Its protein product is CASSYSNHTGGAWYNSPLHF.

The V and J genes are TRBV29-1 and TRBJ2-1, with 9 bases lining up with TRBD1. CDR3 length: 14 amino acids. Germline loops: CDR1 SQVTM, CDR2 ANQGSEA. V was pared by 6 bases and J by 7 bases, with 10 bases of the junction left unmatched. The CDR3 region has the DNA TGCAGCGTGGAACAGGGGGCGCGAAAAAATGAGCAGTTCTTC. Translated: CSVEQGARKNEQFF.

CDR3 in DNA: TGTGCCAGCAGCATACAGGGTGGAGATACGCAGTATTTT. Protein: CASSIQGGDTQYF. This sequence joins TRBV7-9 and TRBJ2-3, with TRBD1 as a possible D gene (6 bases). The CDR3 has 13 residues. Germline lookup yields CDR1 SEHNR and CDR2 FQNEAQ (reference sequence). The ends were cut back, 5 bases at V and 5 bases at J, with 11 bases in the middle.

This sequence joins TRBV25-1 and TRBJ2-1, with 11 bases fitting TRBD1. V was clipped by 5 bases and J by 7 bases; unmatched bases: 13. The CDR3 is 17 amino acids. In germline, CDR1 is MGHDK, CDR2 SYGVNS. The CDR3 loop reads CASSSDRGRPTTNEQFF. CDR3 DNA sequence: TGTGCCAGCAGTTCGGACAGGGGGCGACCGACGACAAATGAGCAGTTCTTC.

CDR3 DNA sequence: TGTGCCAGCACACTGAGGGCTAGCACAGATACGCAGTATTTT. It is translated as CASTLRASTDTQYF. The rearrangement uses TRBV2 and TRBJ2-3, with D maybe TRBD2 (5 bases). V shed 7 bases and J shed 0 bases, with 11 bases lying between them. CDR1 and CDR2 (germline): SNHLY, FYNNEI. The CDR3 is made up of 14 amino acids.

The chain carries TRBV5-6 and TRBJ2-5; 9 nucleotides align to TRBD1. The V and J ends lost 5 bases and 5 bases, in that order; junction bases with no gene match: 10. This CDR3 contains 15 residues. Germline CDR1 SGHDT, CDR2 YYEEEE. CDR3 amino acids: CASRRVDRGGETQYF. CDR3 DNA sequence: TGTGCCAGCAGAAGGGTGGACAGGGGCGGCGAGACCCAGTACTTC.

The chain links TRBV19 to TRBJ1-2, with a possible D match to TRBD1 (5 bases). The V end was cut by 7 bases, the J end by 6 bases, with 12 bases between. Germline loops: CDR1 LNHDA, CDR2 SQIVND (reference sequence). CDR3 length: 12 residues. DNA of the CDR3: TGTGCCAGTACCAGGGTTGGGAATGGCTACACCTTC. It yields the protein CASTRVGNGYTF.

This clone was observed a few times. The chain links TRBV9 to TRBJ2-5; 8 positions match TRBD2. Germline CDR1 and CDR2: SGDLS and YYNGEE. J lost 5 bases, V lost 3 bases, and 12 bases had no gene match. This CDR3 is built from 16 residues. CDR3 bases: TGTGCCAGCAGCGCTACCTCAGCGGGGGTCGGGGAGACCCAGTACTTC. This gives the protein CASSATSAGVGETQYF.

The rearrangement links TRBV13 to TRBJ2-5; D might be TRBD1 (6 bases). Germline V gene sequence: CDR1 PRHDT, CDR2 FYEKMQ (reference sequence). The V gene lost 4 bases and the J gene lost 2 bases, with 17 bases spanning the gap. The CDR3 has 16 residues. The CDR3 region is CASSSRQELGQETQYF. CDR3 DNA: TGTGCCAGCAGCTCTCGACAGGAACTGGGACAAGAGACCCAGTACTTC.